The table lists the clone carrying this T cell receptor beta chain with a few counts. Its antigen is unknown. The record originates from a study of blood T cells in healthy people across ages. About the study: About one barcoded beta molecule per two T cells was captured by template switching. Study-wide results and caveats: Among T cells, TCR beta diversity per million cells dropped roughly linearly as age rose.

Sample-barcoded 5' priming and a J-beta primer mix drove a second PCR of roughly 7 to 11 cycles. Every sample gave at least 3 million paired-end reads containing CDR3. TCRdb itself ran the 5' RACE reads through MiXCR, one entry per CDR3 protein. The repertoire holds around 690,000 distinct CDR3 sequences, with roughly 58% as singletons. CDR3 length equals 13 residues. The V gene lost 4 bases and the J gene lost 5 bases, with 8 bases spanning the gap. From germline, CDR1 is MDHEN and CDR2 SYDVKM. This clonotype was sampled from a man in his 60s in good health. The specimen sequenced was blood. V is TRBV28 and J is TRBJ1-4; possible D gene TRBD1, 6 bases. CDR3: CASSSGQNEKLFF. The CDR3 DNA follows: TGTGCCAGCAGTTCCGGACAGAATGAAAAACTGTTTTTT.